This record looks at one T cell receptor beta chain sequence and its context. Its antigen has not been determined. There are no base qualities to consult, and no much larger clone falls within one base. The CDR3 sequence holds 13 residues, the cysteine and phenylalanine included. The read is trimmed to its CDR3 DNA, 39 bases read in frame from base 1. V is shortened by 5 bases, J by 4 bases, and the region joining them spans 9 bases. CDR1 and CDR2 are read off the germline V gene (reference sequence) as LNHDA and SQIVND. Patients with a history of autoimmune disease or receiving systemic immunosuppression were excluded from the trial. Peripheral blood for TCR sequencing was drawn from every dose cohort at baseline, at cycle 4 day 1 and at cycle 7 day 1. The samples were taken from a phase I, first-in-human, multicenter, open-label dose-escalation trial of ivuxolimab. The trial enrolled adults with locally advanced or metastatic head and neck squamous cell, hepatocellular, melanoma or renal cell carcinoma. Before TCR sequencing, CD4+ and CD8+ T cells were separately sorted from peripheral blood.

The data were taken from a study of OX40 agonist ivuxolimab in advanced cancers. In terms of the full investigation: The costimulatory receptor OX40 (CD134) was targeted by ivuxolimab, a fully human IgG2 agonistic monoclonal antibody. Peripheral TCRbeta sequencing aimed to test whether ivuxolimab altered TCR sequence diversity and caused clonal T-cell expansion. Prior anti-PD-1, anti-PD-L1 or anti-CTLA-4 therapy was permitted, and approximately 42% of dose-escalation patients had received checkpoint inhibitors. Intravenous ivuxolimab was administered to patients every 2 weeks at six dose levels: 0.01, 0.1, 0.3, 1.5, 3 and 10 mg/kg. Of the approximately 50 dose-escalation patients, hepatocellular carcinoma was present in approximately 20, melanoma in around 15, renal cell carcinoma in 9 and head and neck cancer in 9. Partial responses were achieved by three dose-escalation patients, of whom one had hepatocellular carcinoma and two had cutaneous melanoma. The monotherapy dose-escalation portion (N ≈ 57 patients) of the phase I ivuxolimab trial is reported in the paper. In the dose-escalation cohort, 82.7% of patients were male, and the mean age was 60 years with a range of about 20 to 80. The paper as a whole reports these results and caveats: The antigen specificity of the clonally expanded peripheral T cells was not determined. At doses from 0.1 to 3.0 mg/kg, clonal expansion was seen in both CD4+ and CD8+ blood T cells between baseline and week 6. Low levels of normalized T-cell clonal expansion were also seen in some nonresponding patients. Partial responders in the 0.1-3.0 mg/kg groups had among the lowest normalized peripheral clonal expansion, especially among CD8+ T cells. On average, CD8+ T cells showed more expanded clones than CD4+ T cells after ivuxolimab.

For sequencing of the TCRbeta CDR3 region, genomic DNA was extracted from the sorted cells. TCRbeta CDR3 regions were sequenced using the immunoSEQ Assay. In TCRdb, the immuneACCESS table is reduced to in-frame sequences with V and J assigned. These tables do not hold every clone; where another copy was compared, an unresolved V gene accounts for under half, and the others remain unexplained. Present in this sample are roughly 50,000 clones, about 93% of which were seen just once. The ten most abundant clones make up around 6.7% of the sample. This receptor was obtained from an adult with an advanced solid tumor such as melanoma, head and neck, liver or kidney cancer. In this chain, TRBV19 is recombined with TRBJ1-5; the D segment could be TRBD1, given 5 matching bases. The sequencing used CD4+ or CD8+ T cells sorted from blood, collected in a trial of the OX40 agonist ivuxolimab. The nucleotides read TGTGCCAGTAGTGCAGGGCGGAATCAGCCCCAGCATTTT. Its coded protein is CASSAGRNQPQHF.